The rows below give T cell receptor beta chains drawn from one sample of a study of radiation and T cells in renal cell carcinoma. Clones were read by immunoSEQ multiplex PCR, and TCRdb kept only the in-frame ones, dropping some. The sample includes some 150,000 clones, 70% to 90% of them seen just once. The sequencing used blood, collected from a patient whose treatment included radiotherapy and nephrectomy. The receptor source for this set is a woman aged 45 to 65 with renal cell carcinoma. CDR3s include the opening cysteine and the closing phenylalanine or tryptophan. The order of the fields is J gene, V gene, clone size, CDR3 protein. Size values are once, few and many counts, or a class for expanded clones, and some rows have none.

TRBJ1-1,TRBV6-5,NA,CASRQGTEAFF
TRBJ1-2,TRBV19,NA,CAASGTDYGYTF
TRBJ1-1,TRBV19,NA,CASSIRNTEAFF
TRBJ2-7,TRBV28,few,CASSSTRLAGGSYEQYF
TRBJ1-5,TRBV4-1,NA,CASSQEGQLRRPQHF
TRBJ1-5,TRBV18,NA,CASSRPGDGQPQHF
TRBJ1-2,TRBV6-5,NA,CATARAHRGGGYTF
TRBJ2-3,TRBV28,NA,CATLEQGLEDTQYF
TRBJ2-5,TRBV9,NA,CASSVDISGRQETQYF
TRBJ1-5,TRBV28,few,CASDPNLQGPQHF
TRBJ2-7,TRBV5-3,NA,CARSLGQTIHEQYF
TRBJ2-7,TRBV5-1,once,CASSLGRTNYEQYF
TRBJ1-2,TRBV5-1,NA,CASSLANKANYGYTF
TRBJ2-2,TRBV7-6,once,CASSLDSSSGRHGELFF
TRBJ1-3,TRBV7-2,NA,CASSITPSSGNTIYF
TRBJ1-1,TRBV7-2,NA,CASSLPPHTEAFF
TRBJ1-2,TRBV2,NA,CASSEAGGVRYTF
TRBJ1-5,TRBV4-3,NA,CASSQDRLSNQPQHF
TRBJ2-7,TRBV6-5,NA,CASGGQGGSYEQYF
TRBJ2-3,TRBV11-3,NA,CASSDGTSGHADTQYF
TRBJ2-7,TRBV6-5,NA,CASRPGQAYEQYF
TRBJ1-1,TRBV2,NA,CASSADRVPEAFF
TRBJ2-7,TRBV4-2,NA,CASSNQGASSEQYF
TRBJ1-3,TRBV9,NA,CASSVAVGFSGNTIYF
TRBJ1-1,TRBV10-3,few,CAISGQGANTEAFF
TRBJ2-7,TRBV7-9,once,CASSPSGQGSYEQYF
TRBJ1-4,TRBV29-1,NA,CSVGKNHNEKLFF
TRBJ2-7,TRBV2,once,CASSVGLEQYF
TRBJ2-3,TRBV6-5,NA,CASSVGYDTQYF
TRBJ2-2,TRBV27,NA,CASGQGAGGELFF
TRBJ2-5,TRBV6-1,NA,CASSDGTNPVVETQYF
TRBJ2-7,TRBV7-9,NA,CASQSGRGPSEQYF
TRBJ2-3,TRBV6-4,NA,CASSVSSGAGDTQYF
TRBJ2-7,TRBV5-1,NA,CASRLSGTKDYEQYF
TRBJ2-7,TRBV7-9,NA,CASSPAYEQYF
TRBJ2-5,TRBV25-1,NA,CASSGGDKPQYF
TRBJ1-4,TRBV29-1,NA,CSVDVGEKLFF
TRBJ1-6,TRBV6-5,NA,CASSRAESPLHF
TRBJ1-2,TRBV5-6,once,CASSPSDSAGYGYTF
TRBJ2-2,TRBV6-4,NA,CASSLTTTGELFF
TRBJ1-5,TRBV4-3,NA,CASSQVREGGDQPQHF
TRBJ1-2,TRBV15,NA,CATSRDRSGINYGYTF
TRBJ2-3,TRBV5-1,few,CASSLNYLTDTQYF
TRBJ1-5,TRBV2,NA,CASSGLDRGPRPQHF
TRBJ2-7,TRBV5-1,once,CASSSITKDRGGVHEQYF
TRBJ1-4,TRBV6-5,NA,CASKSGTGYEKLFF
TRBJ2-7,TRBV7-7,NA,CASSPQSQGYEQYF
TRBJ1-6,TRBV9,NA,CASSVGARGRNSPLHF
TRBJ2-7,TRBV6-5,few,CASRTSGSEQYF
TRBJ2-6,TRBV5-4,NA,CASPCRVPDSRANVLTF
TRBJ1-2,TRBV4-1,NA,CASSPTRTDGNNYGYTF
TRBJ2-1,TRBV30,NA,CAWIAGLGTHEQFF
TRBJ1-2,TRBV5-1,NA,CASSLEGYNYGYTF
TRBJ2-7,TRBV28,NA,CASRRTGTGIYEQYF
TRBJ1-2,TRBV19,NA,CASSIVGVGYGYTF
TRBJ1-1,TRBV5-5,NA,CASSSYRGVGTEAFF
TRBJ2-7,TRBV13,NA,CASSLVPPTSGSGEQYF
TRBJ2-7,TRBV5-6,NA,CASTLGAPSTYEQYF
TRBJ1-1,TRBV5-4,NA,CASSLITSRHTEAFF